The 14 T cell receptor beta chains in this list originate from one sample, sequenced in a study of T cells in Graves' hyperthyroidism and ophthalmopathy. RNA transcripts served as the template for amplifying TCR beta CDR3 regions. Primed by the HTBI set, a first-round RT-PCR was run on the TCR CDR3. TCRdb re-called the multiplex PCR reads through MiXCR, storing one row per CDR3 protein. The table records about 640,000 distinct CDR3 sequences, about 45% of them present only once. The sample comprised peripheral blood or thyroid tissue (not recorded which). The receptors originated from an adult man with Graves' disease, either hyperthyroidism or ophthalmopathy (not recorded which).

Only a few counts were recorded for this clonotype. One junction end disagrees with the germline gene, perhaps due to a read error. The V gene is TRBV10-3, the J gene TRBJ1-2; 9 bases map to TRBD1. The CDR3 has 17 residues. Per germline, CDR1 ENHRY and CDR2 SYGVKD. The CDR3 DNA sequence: TGCGCCAGCAGCCAGGCAGGACAGGGGAATTTAGGCTATGGCTACACCTTC. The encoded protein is CASSQAGQGNLGYGYTF.

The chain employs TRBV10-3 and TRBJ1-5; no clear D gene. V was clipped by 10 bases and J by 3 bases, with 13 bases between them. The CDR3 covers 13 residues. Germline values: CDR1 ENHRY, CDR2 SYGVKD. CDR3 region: CASSQDINQPQHF. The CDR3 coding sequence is TGTGCCAGCAGCCAAGACATCAATCAGCCCCAGCATTTT.

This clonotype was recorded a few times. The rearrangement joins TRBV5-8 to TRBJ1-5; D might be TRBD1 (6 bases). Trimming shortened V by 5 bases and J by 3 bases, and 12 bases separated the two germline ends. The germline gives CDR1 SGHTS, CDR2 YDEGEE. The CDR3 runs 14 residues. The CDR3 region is CASRAQGINQPQHF. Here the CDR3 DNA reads TGTGCCAGCAGAGCTCAGGGGATCAATCAGCCCCAGCATTTT. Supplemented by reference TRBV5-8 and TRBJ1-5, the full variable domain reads EAGVTQSPTHLIKTRGQQATLRCSPISGHTSVYWYQQALGLGLQFLLWYDEGEERNRGNFPPRFSGRQFPNYSSELNVNALELEDSALYLCASRAQGINQPQHFGDGTRLSIL.

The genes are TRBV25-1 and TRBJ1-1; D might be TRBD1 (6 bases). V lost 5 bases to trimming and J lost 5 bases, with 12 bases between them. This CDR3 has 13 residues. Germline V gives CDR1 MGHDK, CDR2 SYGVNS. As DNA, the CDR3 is TGTGCCAGCAGTCCACAGGGAGTGACTGAAGCTTTCTTT. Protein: CASSPQGVTEAFF.

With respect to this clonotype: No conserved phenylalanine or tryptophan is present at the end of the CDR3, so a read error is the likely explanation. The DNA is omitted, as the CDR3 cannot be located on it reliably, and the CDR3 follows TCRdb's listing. The CDR3 sequence: CASSPRQTHRAVLR. This rearrangement joins TRBV7-8 to TRBJ2-7; the listed D gene, TRBD1, was not tested against the DNA. With termini counted, the CDR3 has 14 amino acids. Germline assignment: CDR1 SGHVS and CDR2 FQNEAQ.

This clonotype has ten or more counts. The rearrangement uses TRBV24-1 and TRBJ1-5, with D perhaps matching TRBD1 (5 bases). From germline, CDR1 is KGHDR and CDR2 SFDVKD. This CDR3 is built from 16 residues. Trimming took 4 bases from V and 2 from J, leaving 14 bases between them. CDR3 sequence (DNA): TGTGCCACCAGTGAATCGGGGGGTAGGGGCAATCAGCCCCAGCATTTT. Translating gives CATSESGGRGNQPQHF.

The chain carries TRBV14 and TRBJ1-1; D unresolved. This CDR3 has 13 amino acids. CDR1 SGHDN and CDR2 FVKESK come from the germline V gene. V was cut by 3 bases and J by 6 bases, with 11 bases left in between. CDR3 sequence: CASSHLGIPEAFF. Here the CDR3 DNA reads TGTGCCAGCAGCCACCTCGGGATCCCTGAAGCTTTCTTT.

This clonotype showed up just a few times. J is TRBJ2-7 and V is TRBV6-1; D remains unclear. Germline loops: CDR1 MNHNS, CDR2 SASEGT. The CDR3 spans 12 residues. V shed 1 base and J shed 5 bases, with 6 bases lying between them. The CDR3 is CASSEGVNEQYF. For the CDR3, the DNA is TGTGCCAGCAGTGAAGGTGTCAACGAGCAGTACTTC.

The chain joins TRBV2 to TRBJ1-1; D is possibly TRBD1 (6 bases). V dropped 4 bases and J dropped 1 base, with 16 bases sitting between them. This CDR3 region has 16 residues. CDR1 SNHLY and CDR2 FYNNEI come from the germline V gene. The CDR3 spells CASSALVTGQNTEAFF. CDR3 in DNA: TGTGCCAGCAGTGCCCTCGTGACGGGACAGAACACTGAAGCTTTCTTT.

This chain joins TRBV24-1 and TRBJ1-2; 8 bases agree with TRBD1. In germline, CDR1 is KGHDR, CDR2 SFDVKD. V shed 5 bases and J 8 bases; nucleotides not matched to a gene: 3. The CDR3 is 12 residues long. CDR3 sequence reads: CATSGTGSGYTF. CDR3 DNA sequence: TGTGCCACCAGTGGGACAGGGAGCGGCTACACCTTC.

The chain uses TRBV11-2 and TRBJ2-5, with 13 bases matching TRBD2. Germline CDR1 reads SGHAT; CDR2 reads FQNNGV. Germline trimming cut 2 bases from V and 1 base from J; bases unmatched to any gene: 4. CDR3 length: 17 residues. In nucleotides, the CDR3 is TGTGCCAGCAGCTTAAGACTAGCGGGAGGAGTCCAAGAGACCCAGTACTTC. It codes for CASSLRLAGGVQETQYF.

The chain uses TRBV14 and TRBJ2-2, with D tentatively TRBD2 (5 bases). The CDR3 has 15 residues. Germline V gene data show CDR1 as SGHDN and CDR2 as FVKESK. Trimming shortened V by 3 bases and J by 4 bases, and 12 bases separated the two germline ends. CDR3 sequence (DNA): TGTGCCAGCAGCCAGGCCGGCGGGCCCACCGGGGAGCTGTTTTTT. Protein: CASSQAGGPTGELFF.

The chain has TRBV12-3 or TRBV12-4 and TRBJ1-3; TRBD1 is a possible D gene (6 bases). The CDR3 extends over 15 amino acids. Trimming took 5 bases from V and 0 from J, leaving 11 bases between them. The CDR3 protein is CASSNRVRSGNTIYF. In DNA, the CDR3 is TGTGCCAGCAGTAACAGGGTACGCTCTGGAAACACCATATATTTT.

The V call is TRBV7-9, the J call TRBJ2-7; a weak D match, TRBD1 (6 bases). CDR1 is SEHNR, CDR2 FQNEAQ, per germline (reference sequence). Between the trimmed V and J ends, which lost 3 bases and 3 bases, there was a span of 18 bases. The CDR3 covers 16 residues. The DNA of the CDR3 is TGTGCCAGCAGCTTGGCCGGGACAAATATGGTCTACGAGCAGTACTTC. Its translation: CASSLAGTNMVYEQYF.